This TCR beta chain appears in the sequencing data of a study of blood T cells in healthy people across ages. Study-wide findings and caveats: Roughly linear age-related decline in beta diversity appeared, significant by age 40.

Germline CDR1 MNHEY, CDR2 SVGEGT. Losses at the gene ends were 5 bases for V and 2 bases for J; bases not matched to a gene: 8. The CDR3 contains 15 residues. Next came a second PCR, run for about 7 to 12 cycles, which used a sample-barcoded 5' primer along with a J-beta primer mix. MiXCR was run by TCRdb on the 5' RACE reads, yielding one entry per CDR3 protein. The table lists around 620,000 distinct CDR3 sequences, 27% of them singletons, with less than 20% in the top ten. With respect to this clonotype: Antigen specificity is unknown.

The clonotype comes from a woman between 65 and 79 years old in good health. Sequenced input: blood. The chain uses TRBV6-2 or TRBV6-3 and TRBJ2-5; TRBD1 matches 7 bases. DNA of the CDR3: TGTGCCAGCAGTAGAGGATCGACAGGGCAAGAGACCCAGTACTTC. This sequence encodes CASSRGSTGQETQYF.